This TCR beta chain was sequenced during a study of cytomegalovirus exposure and HLA in healthy donors. On the study more broadly: There were 117 million unique TCR beta sequences, drawn from 150 million to 200 million T cells, in an earlier analysis. Points from the study as a whole: Some highly shared sequence variants likely arose as a pipeline artifact.

Remarks on this clone: Its antigen remains unknown.

This CDR3 has 16 residues. Trimming cost V 4 bases and J 7 bases, with 20 bases left between them. Germline loops: CDR1 MDHEN, CDR2 SYDVKM. PCR employed 60 Vbeta and 13 Jbeta primers. This table comes from immunoSEQ multiplex PCR, and its TCRdb copy is limited to in-frame clones, with some not included. Of fewer than 110,000 clones listed, around 85% are singletons. The rearrangement links TRBV28 to TRBJ2-1, with D perhaps matching TRBD2 (6 bases). This TCR was sampled from a young man in good health and CMV-seronegative. Sequenced sample: PBMCs. CDR3 DNA: TGTGCCAGCAGTTCCCCCTGGCGGGGCTTAAGGAATGAGCAGTTCTTC. Amino acid sequence: CASSSPWRGLRNEQFF.